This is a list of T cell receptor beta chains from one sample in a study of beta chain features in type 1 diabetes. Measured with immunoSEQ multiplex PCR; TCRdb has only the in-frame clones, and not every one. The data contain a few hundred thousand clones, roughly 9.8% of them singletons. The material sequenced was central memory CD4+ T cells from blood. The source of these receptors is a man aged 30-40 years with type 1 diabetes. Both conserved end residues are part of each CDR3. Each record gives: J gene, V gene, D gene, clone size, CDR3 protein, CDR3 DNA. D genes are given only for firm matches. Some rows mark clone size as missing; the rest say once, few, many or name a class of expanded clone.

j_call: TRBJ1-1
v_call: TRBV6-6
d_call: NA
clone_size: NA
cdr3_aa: CANSSLRPGNTEAFF
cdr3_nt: TGTGCCAACAGTTCCCTAAGGCCGGGGAACACTGAAGCTTTCTTT

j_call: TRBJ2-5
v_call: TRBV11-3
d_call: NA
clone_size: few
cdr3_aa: CASSLGQYQETQYF
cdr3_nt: TGTGCCAGCAGCTTAGGGCAGTACCAAGAGACCCAGTACTTC

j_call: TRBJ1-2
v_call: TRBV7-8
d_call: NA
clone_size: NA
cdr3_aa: CASSWDRDGRSLYGYTF
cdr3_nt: TGTGCCAGCAGCTGGGACCGGGACGGACGATCGCTCTATGGCTACACCTTC

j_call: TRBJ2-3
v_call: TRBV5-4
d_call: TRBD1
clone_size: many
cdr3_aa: CASSSRRGQGGTDTQYF
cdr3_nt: TGTGCCAGCAGCTCCCGTAGGGGACAGGGTGGCACAGATACGCAGTATTTT

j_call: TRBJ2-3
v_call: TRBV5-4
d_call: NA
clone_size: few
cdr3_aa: CASSSEGNRADTQYF
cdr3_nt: TGTGCCAGCAGCTCTGAGGGAAATAGGGCAGATACGCAGTATTTT

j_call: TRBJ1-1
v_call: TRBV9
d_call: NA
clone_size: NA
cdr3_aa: CASSQGTQNTEAFF
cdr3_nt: TGTGCCAGCAGCCAGGGGACACAGAACACTGAAGCTTTCTTT

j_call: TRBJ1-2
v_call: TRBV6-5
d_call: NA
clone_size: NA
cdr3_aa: CASSYSGPGGYGYTF
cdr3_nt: TGTGCCAGCAGTTACTCGGGCCCGGGGGGCTATGGCTACACCTTC

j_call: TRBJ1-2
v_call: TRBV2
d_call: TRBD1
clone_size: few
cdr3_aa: CASTGGTGYGYTF
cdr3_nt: TGTGCCAGCACGGGAGGGACAGGCTATGGCTACACCTTC

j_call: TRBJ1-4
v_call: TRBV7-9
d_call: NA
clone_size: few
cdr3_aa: CASSLRTPKLGEKLFF
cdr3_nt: TGTGCCAGCAGCCTCCGGACCCCTAAGCTAGGTGAAAAACTGTTTTTT

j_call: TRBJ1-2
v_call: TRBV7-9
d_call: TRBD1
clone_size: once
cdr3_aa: CASSLSRQGKGYTF
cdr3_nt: TGTGCCAGCAGCTTATCACGACAGGGAAAAGGCTACACCTTC

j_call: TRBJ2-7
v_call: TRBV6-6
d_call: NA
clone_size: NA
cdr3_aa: CASRGDLYEEQYF
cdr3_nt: TGTGCCAGCAGAGGGGACCTCTACGAAGAGCAGTACTTC

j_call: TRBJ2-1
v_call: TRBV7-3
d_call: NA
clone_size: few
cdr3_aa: CASSLSGGYNEQFF
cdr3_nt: TGTGCCAGCAGCTTAAGTGGCGGCTACAATGAGCAGTTCTTC

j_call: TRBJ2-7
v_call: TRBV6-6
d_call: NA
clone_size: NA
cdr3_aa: CASTGTSYEQYF
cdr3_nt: TGTGCCAGCACCGGCACGTCCTACGAGCAGTACTTC

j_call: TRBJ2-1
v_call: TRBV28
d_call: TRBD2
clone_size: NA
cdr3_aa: CASSSASGSSYNEQFF
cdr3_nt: TGTGCCAGCAGTTCCGCTAGCGGGAGCTCCTACAATGAGCAGTTCTTC

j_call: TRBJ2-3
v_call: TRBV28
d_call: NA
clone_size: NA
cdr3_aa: CASTSPGQLTDTQYF
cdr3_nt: TGTGCCAGCACCTCTCCGGGACAACTCACAGATACGCAGTATTTT

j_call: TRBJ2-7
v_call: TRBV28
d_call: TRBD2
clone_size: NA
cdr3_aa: CASSLTSGLYEQYF
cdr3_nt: TGTGCCAGCAGTTTAACTAGCGGACTCTACGAGCAGTACTTC

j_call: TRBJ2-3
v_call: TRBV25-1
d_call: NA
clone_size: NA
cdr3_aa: CASSESGLTDTQYF
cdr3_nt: TGTGCCAGCAGTGAATCGGGCTTAACAGATACGCAGTATTTT

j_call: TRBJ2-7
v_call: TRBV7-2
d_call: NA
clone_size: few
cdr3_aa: CASSLAPGFYEQYF
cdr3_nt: TGTGCCAGCAGCTTAGCGCCCGGGTTCTACGAGCAGTACTTC

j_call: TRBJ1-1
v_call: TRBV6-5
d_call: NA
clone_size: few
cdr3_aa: CASTAQMGVAAEAFF
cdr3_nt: TGTGCCAGCACTGCCCAGATGGGGGTTGCTGCTGAAGCTTTCTTT

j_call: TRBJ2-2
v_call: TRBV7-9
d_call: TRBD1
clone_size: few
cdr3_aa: CASSFGQGRELFF
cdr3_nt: TGTGCCAGCAGCTTTGGACAGGGCAGGGAGCTGTTTTTT

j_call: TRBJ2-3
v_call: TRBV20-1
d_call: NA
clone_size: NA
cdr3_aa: CSPGADTQYF
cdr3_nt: TGCAGTCCGGGGGCAGATACGCAGTATTTT

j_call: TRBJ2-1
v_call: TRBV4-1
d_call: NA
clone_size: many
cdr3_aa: CASSRQHRDNEQFF
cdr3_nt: TGCGCCAGCAGCCGACAACACAGGGACAATGAGCAGTTCTTC

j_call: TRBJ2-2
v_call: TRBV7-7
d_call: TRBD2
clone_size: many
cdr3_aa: CACSSGTSGAGELFF
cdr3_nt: TGTGCCTGCAGCTCCGGGACTAGCGGTGCCGGGGAGCTGTTTTTT

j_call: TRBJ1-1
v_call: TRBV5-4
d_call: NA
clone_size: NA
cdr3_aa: CASSSMTYQDTEAFF
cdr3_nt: TGTGCCAGCAGCTCAATGACATATCAGGACACTGAAGCTTTCTTT

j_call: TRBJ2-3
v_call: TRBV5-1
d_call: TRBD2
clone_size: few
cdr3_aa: CASSLTSGRTDTQYF
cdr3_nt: TGCGCCAGCAGCTTAACTAGCGGGAGAACAGATACGCAGTATTTT

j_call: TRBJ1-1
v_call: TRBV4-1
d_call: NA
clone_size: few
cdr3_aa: CASSQAHGRITTEAFF
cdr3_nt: TGCGCCAGCAGCCAAGCACATGGCAGGATTACCACTGAAGCTTTCTTT

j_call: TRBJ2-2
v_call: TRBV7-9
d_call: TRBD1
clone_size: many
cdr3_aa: CASSSGTGTGELFF
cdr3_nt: TGTGCCAGCAGCTCCGGGACAGGGACCGGGGAGCTGTTTTTT

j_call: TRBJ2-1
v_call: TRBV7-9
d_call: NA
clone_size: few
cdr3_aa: CASSLVSGFSSYNEQFF
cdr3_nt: TGTGCCAGCAGCTTAGTTTCCGGTTTCAGCTCCTACAATGAGCAGTTCTTC

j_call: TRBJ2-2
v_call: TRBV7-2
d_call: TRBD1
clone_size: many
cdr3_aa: CASSLQGARELFF
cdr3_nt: TGTGCCAGCAGCTTACAGGGGGCCAGGGAGCTGTTTTTT

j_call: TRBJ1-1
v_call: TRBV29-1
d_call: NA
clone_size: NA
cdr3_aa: CSVEDRRQVNTEAFF
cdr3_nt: TGCAGCGTTGAAGATCGTAGGCAGGTGAACACTGAAGCTTTCTTT

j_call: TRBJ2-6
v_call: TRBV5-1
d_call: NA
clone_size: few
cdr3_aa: CASSRSGTASSGANVLTF
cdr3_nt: TGCGCCAGCAGCCGTTCCGGGACCGCGAGCTCTGGGGCCAACGTCCTGACTTTC

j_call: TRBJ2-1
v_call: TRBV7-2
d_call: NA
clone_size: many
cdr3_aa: CASSLAGLGNEQFF
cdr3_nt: TGTGCCAGCAGCTTAGCAGGGCTTGGAAATGAGCAGTTCTTC

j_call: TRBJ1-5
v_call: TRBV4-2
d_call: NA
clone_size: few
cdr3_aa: CASSKEWGGQPQHF
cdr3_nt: TGTGCCAGCAGCAAAGAATGGGGCGGCCAGCCCCAGCATTTT

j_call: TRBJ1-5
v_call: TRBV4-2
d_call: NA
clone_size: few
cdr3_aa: CASSQVEGSNQPQHF
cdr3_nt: TGTGCCAGCAGCCAAGTTGAGGGGAGCAATCAGCCCCAGCATTTT

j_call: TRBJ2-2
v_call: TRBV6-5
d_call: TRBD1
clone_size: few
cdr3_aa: CASSYDRDTGELFF
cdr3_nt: TGTGCCAGCAGTTACGACAGGGACACCGGGGAGCTGTTTTTT

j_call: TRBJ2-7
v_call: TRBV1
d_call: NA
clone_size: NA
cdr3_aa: CTSIPGLAGPSYEQYF
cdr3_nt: TGCACCAGCATACCGGGACTGGCGGGTCCTTCCTACGAGCAGTACTTC